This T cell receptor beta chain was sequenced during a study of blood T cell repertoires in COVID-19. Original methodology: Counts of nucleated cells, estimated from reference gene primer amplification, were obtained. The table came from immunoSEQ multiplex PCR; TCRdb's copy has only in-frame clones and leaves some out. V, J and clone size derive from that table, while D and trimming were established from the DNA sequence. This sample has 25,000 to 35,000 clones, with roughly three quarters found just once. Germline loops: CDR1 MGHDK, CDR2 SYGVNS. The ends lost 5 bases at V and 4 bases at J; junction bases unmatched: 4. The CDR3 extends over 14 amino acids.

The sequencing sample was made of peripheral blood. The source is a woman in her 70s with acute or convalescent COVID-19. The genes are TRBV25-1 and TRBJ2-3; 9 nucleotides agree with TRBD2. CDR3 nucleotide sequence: TGTGCCAGCAGTTACCAGCGGGGGGCAGATACGCAGTATTTT. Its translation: CASSYQRGADTQYF.